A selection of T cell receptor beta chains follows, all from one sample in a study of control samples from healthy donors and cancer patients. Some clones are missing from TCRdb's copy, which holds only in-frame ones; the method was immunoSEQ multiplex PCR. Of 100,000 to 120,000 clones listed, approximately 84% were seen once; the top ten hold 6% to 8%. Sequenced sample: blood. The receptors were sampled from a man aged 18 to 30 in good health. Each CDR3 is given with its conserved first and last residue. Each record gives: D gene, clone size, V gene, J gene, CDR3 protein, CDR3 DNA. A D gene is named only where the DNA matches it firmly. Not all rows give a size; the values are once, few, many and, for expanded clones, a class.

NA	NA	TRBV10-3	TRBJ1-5	CAISEAGPTNQPQHF	TGTGCCATCAGTGAGGCGGGACCCACTAATCAGCCCCAGCATTTT
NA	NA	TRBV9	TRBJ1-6	CASRGNNSPLHF	TGTGCCAGCAGAGGGAATAATTCACCCCTCCACTTT
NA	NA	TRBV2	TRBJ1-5	CASSEGPRNQPQHF	TGTGCCAGCAGTGAAGGCCCAAGGAATCAGCCCCAGCATTTT
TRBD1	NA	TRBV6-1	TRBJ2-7	CASSEASGTDSYEQYF	TGTGCCAGCAGTGAAGCTTCCGGGACAGACTCCTACGAGCAGTACTTC
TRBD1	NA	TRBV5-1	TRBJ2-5	CASSRSDRDGETQYF	TGCGCCAGCAGCCGTTCCGACAGGGACGGGGAGACCCAGTACTTC
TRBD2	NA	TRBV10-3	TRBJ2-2	CAISASSGLTGELFF	TGTGCCATCAGTGCGTCTAGCGGGTTAACCGGGGAGCTGTTTTTT
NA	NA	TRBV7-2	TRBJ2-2	CASSLRGSNTGELFF	TGTGCCAGCAGCCTGCGGGGTTCGAACACCGGGGAGCTGTTTTTT
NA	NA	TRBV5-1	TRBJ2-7	CASSLTNRVEQYF	TGCGCCAGCAGCCTAACAAACAGGGTCGAGCAGTACTTC
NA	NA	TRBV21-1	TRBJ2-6	CASKSSTGCGANVLTF	TGTGCCAGCAAGTCATCGACAGGGTGTGGGGCCAACGTCCTGACTTTC
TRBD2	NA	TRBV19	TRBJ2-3	CASSSGTSGRRTDTQYF	TGTGCCAGTAGTTCCGGGACTAGCGGGCGACGCACAGATACGCAGTATTTT
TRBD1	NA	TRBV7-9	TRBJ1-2	CASSQPGGDYGYTF	TGTGCCAGCAGCCAACCAGGGGGCGACTATGGCTACACCTTC
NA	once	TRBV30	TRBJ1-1	CAWQKRRDTEAFF	TGTGCCTGGCAGAAACGGCGAGACACTGAAGCTTTCTTT
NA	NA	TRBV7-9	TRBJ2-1	CASSSTIGSYSYNEQFF	TGTGCCAGCAGCTCCACGATCGGCAGTTACTCCTACAATGAGCAGTTCTTC
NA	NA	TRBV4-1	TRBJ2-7	CASSQGAGWGPAYEQYF	TGCGCCAGCAGCCAAGGTGCTGGGTGGGGGCCGGCCTACGAGCAGTACTTC
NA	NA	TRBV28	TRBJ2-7	CASSYAFQTATYEQYF	TGTGCCAGCAGTTATGCCTTCCAGACAGCCACCTACGAGCAGTACTTC
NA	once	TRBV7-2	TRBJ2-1	CASSLDRSGVEQFF	TGTGCCAGCAGCTTAGATCGGTCGGGCGTTGAGCAGTTCTTC
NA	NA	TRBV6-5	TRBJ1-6	CASSYSRGAGSPLHF	TGTGCCAGCAGTTACTCTAGGGGGGCAGGATCACCCCTCCACTTT
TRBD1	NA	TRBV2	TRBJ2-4	CASKGAGGAKNIQYF	TGTGCCAGCAAAGGAGCAGGGGGCGCCAAAAACATTCAGTACTTC
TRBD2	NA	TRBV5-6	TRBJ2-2	CASSLLAGVANTGELFF	TGTGCCAGCAGCTTACTAGCGGGGGTCGCGAACACCGGGGAGCTGTTTTTT
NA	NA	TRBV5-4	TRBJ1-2	CASSLEQGQDYGYTF	TGTGCCAGCAGCTTAGAACAAGGGCAGGACTATGGCTACACCTTC
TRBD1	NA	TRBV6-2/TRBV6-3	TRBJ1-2	CASSLTGYGYTF	TGTGCCAGCAGTTTGACAGGGTATGGCTACACCTTC
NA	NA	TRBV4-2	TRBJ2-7	CASSDIVSGLRYEQYF	TGTGCCAGCAGCGATATCGTATCGGGCCTTCGGTACGAGCAGTACTTC
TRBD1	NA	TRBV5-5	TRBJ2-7	CASSFGQVYEQYF	TGTGCCAGCAGCTTCGGACAGGTCTACGAGCAGTACTTC
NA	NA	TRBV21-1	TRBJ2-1	CASSKVKKEAHEQFF	TGTGCCAGCAGCAAAGTGAAGAAGGAAGCTCATGAGCAGTTCTTC
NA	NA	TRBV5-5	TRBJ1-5	CASSRLADGGGQPQHF	TGTGCCAGCAGCCGATTGGCGGACGGAGGAGGACAGCCCCAGCATTTT
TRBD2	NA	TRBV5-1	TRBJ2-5	CASSRGVKETQYF	TGCGCCAGCAGCCGGGGGGTAAAAGAGACCCAGTACTTC
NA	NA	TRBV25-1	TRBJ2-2	CASSETGMTGELFF	TGTGCCAGCAGTGAAACAGGGATGACCGGGGAGCTGTTTTTT
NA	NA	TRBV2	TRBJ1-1	CASSGFGGITEAFF	TGTGCCAGCAGTGGTTTTGGGGGTATTACTGAAGCTTTCTTT
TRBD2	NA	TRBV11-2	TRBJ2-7	CASSLDRPRDYFSYEQYF	TGTGCCAGCAGCTTAGATCGTCCCCGGGACTACTTTTCCTACGAGCAGTACTTC
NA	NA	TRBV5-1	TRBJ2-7	CASSLDHYEQYF	TGCGCCAGCAGCTTGGACCACTACGAGCAGTACTTC
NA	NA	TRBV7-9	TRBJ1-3	CASSRGDSGNTIYF	TGTGCCAGCAGTCGGGGAGACTCTGGAAACACCATATATTTT